This entry features one T cell receptor beta chain sequence. Clones were sequenced by immunoSEQ multiplex PCR, and TCRdb holds only the in-frame ones, with some missing. The sample consists of roughly 71,000 clones, just over 90% of them appearing once. These data come from a study of T cells after somatic rescue of genetic block. This clonotype was obtained from a man aged 25 to 45. The sequencing input was peripheral blood mononuclear cells (PBMCs).

CDR3 DNA sequence: TGTGCCAGCAGTTCCCCCCGTGGCATATACGAGCAGTACTTC. This gives the protein CASSSPRGIYEQYF. This sequence joins TRBV28 and TRBJ2-7, with no clear D. CDR1 is MDHEN and CDR2 is SYDVKM in the germline V gene. V gave up 4 bases and J gave up 4 bases, with 14 bases separating them. The CDR3 is 14 residues long.